What follows is one T cell receptor (beta chain) and its context. The antigen is unknown. CDR1 and CDR2 (germline): MDHEN, SYDVKM. The CDR3 is 13 residues long. Trimming removed 1 base from V and 7 bases from J, with 11 bases in between. The assay that was used to sequence DNA from cultured CD4+ T cells was the Oncomine TCR Beta short-read assay. MiXCR was run by TCRdb on the PCR reads, yielding one entry per CDR3 protein. The sample includes 3,800 or so distinct CDR3 sequences, roughly 25% seen only once; the top ten take 15%. Indicated treatment: roughly 10-day PBMC culture with coronavirus spike peptide pools or control peptides (ViraFEST assay). The collection of CD4+ T cells from the unexposed donor took place before the COVID-19 pandemic (2011-2018). The sample comes from a study of vaccination and CD4 T cells after COVID-19.

The chain recombines TRBV28 with TRBJ2-7; D is unresolved. This receptor was identified in a human donor in good health. Sequencing input: CD4+ T cells from blood, cultured in vitro. The CDR3 DNA reads as TGTGCCAGCAGTTTATCACAAGTGAGAGAGCAGTACTTC. Amino acids: CASSLSQVREQYF. Full variable domain (remainder filled in from reference TRBV28 and TRBJ2-7): DVKVTQSSRYLVKRTGEKVFLECVQDMDHENMFWYRQDPGLGLRLIYFSYDVKMKEKGDIPEGYSVSREKKERFSLILESASTNQTSMYLCASSLSQVREQYFGPGTRLTVT.